Listed below are T cell receptor beta chains from one sample, sequenced in a study of control samples from healthy donors and cancer patients. Libraries were prepared by immunoSEQ multiplex PCR; TCRdb keeps only in-frame clonotypes and omits some of them. The data hold about 130,000 clones, with 80% to 95% observed a single time. Material for sequencing was blood. The receptor set was obtained from a man younger than 35 in good health. Each CDR3 is given with its conserved first and last residue. Fields, in order: D gene, V gene, J gene, clone size, CDR3 DNA, CDR3 protein. The D gene is left open where the match is weak. The size field is filled for only some rows; it gives once, few, many or a size class.

d_call: .
v_call: TRBV19
j_call: TRBJ2-2
clone_size: .
cdr3_nt: TGTGCCAGTAGTATAGTAGGGGGGCCCGGGGAGCTGTTTTTT
cdr3_aa: CASSIVGGPGELFF

d_call: .
v_call: TRBV6-5
j_call: TRBJ2-3
clone_size: .
cdr3_nt: TGTGCCAGCAGTTACAAGGGGGGCCGGGGAGATACGCAGTATTTT
cdr3_aa: CASSYKGGRGDTQYF

d_call: .
v_call: TRBV18
j_call: TRBJ1-1
clone_size: .
cdr3_nt: TGTGCCAGCTCACCTTCGGCCGGGAACACTGAAGCTTTCTTT
cdr3_aa: CASSPSAGNTEAFF

d_call: .
v_call: TRBV6-5
j_call: TRBJ2-6
clone_size: .
cdr3_nt: TGTGCCAGCAGTTACGGCGGGTCAGGGGCCAACGTCCTGACTTTC
cdr3_aa: CASSYGGSGANVLTF

d_call: TRBD1
v_call: TRBV20-1
j_call: TRBJ1-1
clone_size: .
cdr3_nt: TGCAGTGCTAGTTCCCGGACAGGGGGTGAAGCTTTCTTT
cdr3_aa: CSASSRTGGEAFF

d_call: TRBD1
v_call: TRBV2
j_call: TRBJ2-5
clone_size: once
cdr3_nt: TGTGCCAGCAGGGGGACAGCCGCAGAGACCCAGTACTTC
cdr3_aa: CASRGTAAETQYF

d_call: .
v_call: TRBV7-9
j_call: TRBJ1-3
clone_size: .
cdr3_nt: TGTGCCAGCAGCTTACGATCTACAGAGCGCTCTGGAAACACCATATATTTT
cdr3_aa: CASSLRSTERSGNTIYF

d_call: TRBD1
v_call: TRBV5-4
j_call: TRBJ2-1
clone_size: .
cdr3_nt: TGTGCCAGCAGCGGCAAACAGGGGGATGAGCAGTTCTTC
cdr3_aa: CASSGKQGDEQFF

d_call: TRBD1
v_call: TRBV2
j_call: TRBJ2-5
clone_size: .
cdr3_nt: TGTGCCAGCAGTGAATTTAGGGGGCGGGAGACCCAGTACTTC
cdr3_aa: CASSEFRGRETQYF

d_call: TRBD2
v_call: TRBV10-2
j_call: TRBJ2-3
clone_size: .
cdr3_nt: TGCGCCAGCAGTGAGGGCAGCGGGGGGTTCACAGATACGCAGTATTTT
cdr3_aa: CASSEGSGGFTDTQYF

d_call: TRBD2
v_call: TRBV6-2/TRBV6-3
j_call: TRBJ2-1
clone_size: .
cdr3_nt: TGTGCCAGCAGTTACTCGGCCACTAGCGGGTACTACAATGAGCAGTTCTTC
cdr3_aa: CASSYSATSGYYNEQFF

d_call: .
v_call: TRBV2
j_call: TRBJ2-2
clone_size: .
cdr3_nt: TGTGCCAGCAGTGATGAAGGAACTCCGAACACCGGGGAGCTGTTTTTT
cdr3_aa: CASSDEGTPNTGELFF

d_call: .
v_call: TRBV6-5
j_call: TRBJ2-5
clone_size: .
cdr3_nt: TGTGCCAGCAGTTACTCGAGGGTAAGGGAGACCCAGTACTTC
cdr3_aa: CASSYSRVRETQYF

d_call: TRBD1
v_call: TRBV2
j_call: TRBJ1-5
clone_size: .
cdr3_nt: TGTGCCAGCAGTCCGGGACAGGGAGACAATCAGCCCCAGCATTTT
cdr3_aa: CASSPGQGDNQPQHF

d_call: .
v_call: TRBV11-1
j_call: TRBJ1-6
clone_size: .
cdr3_nt: TGTGCCAGCAGCTCAGGGTATTCACCCCTCCACTTT
cdr3_aa: CASSSGYSPLHF